One and the same sample provided the 22 T cell receptor beta chains below, sequenced in a study of T-cell reconstitution after alpha-beta-depleted transplantation in children. Preparation of the TCRbeta library was carried out with unique molecular identifiers. Each CDR3 protein gets one entry after TCRdb re-called the PCR reads with MiXCR. The sample has more than 200,000 distinct CDR3 sequences; roughly 25% are singletons. The sample here was PBMCs, taken before TCRalphabeta/CD19-depleted stem cell transplant. These receptors were taken from a girl aged 2 to 9 with Fanconi anemia, due to receive a stem cell transplant.

This clonotype appeared many times. The rearrangement links TRBV20-1 to TRBJ2-7; TRBD2 agrees at 7 bases. V dropped 3 bases and J dropped 2; count of bases not matched to a gene: 7. Germline V gene data show CDR1 as DFQATT and CDR2 as SNEGSKA (reference sequence). The CDR3 has 14 amino acids. CDR3 protein: CSARRLAEPYEQYF. The DNA for the CDR3 is TGCAGTGCTAGGCGACTAGCCGAGCCCTACGAGCAGTACTTC.

The genes are TRBV20-1 and TRBJ2-1; 11 nucleotides agree with TRBD2. In germline, CDR1 is DFQATT, CDR2 SNEGSKA (reference sequence). This CDR3 contains 15 residues. V shed 1 base, J shed 6 bases, and the junction held 5 bases outside the gene matches. This chain's CDR3 is CSARVAGGPINEQFF. CDR3 coding DNA: TGCAGTGCTAGAGTAGCGGGGGGGCCAATCAATGAGCAGTTCTTC.

This clonotype came up a few times. The genes are TRBV15 and TRBJ2-1; tentatively, D is TRBD1 (5 bases). Trimming took 1 base from V and 0 from J, leaving 13 bases between them. CDR3 length: 17 residues. Germline V gene sequence: CDR1 LNHNV, CDR2 YYDKDF (reference sequence). CDR3 sequence reads: CATSRGPPRGSYNEQFF. The CDR3 region has the DNA TGTGCCACCAGCAGAGGCCCCCCTAGGGGCTCCTACAATGAGCAGTTCTTC.

V is TRBV6-1 and J is TRBJ2-1; D might be TRBD1 or TRBD2, each matching 5 bases. This CDR3 is built from 18 residues. With 5 bases removed from V and 2 bases from J, the gap between germline ends came to 22 bases. From germline, CDR1 is MNHNS and CDR2 SASEGT. This CDR3 reads CASSPLRDPPFTYNEQFF. The CDR3 DNA reads as TGTGCCAGCAGTCCACTCCGGGACCCACCGTTTACCTACAATGAGCAGTTCTTC.

At least ten counts were recorded for this clonotype. This chain's CDR3 is CASSRGTDYEQYF. The CDR3 DNA follows: TGCGCCAGCAGCCGCGGGACAGACTACGAGCAGTACTTC. This chain connects TRBV4-1 to TRBJ2-7, with D possibly TRBD1 on 7 matching bases. CDR3 length: 13 amino acids. CDR1 and CDR2 from the germline V gene are MGHRA and YSYEKL. Trimming cost V 4 bases and J 3 bases, with 10 bases left between them.

This clonotype was seen repeatedly, ten times or more. The gene calls are TRBV18 and TRBJ2-5; the D is unclear. The CDR3 consists of 15 residues. V was trimmed by 2 bases and J by 2 bases, leaving 12 bases between them. Germline V gives CDR1 KGHSH, CDR2 LQKENI. Written as DNA, the CDR3 is TGTGCCAGCTCACCATTCGTGGCAGATCAAGAGACCCAGTACTTC. It translates to CASSPFVADQETQYF.

This chain joins TRBV20-1 and TRBJ2-3; the D is unclear. The ends were cut back, 0 bases at V and 1 base at J, with 8 bases in the middle. In germline, CDR1 is DFQATT, CDR2 SNEGSKA (reference sequence). There are 14 residues in the CDR3. The CDR3, as DNA: TGCAGTGCTAGAGATCATGGGGGCACAGATACGCAGTATTTT. The encoded protein is CSARDHGGTDTQYF.

The chain uses TRBV6-2 or TRBV6-3 and TRBJ2-3, with D perhaps matching TRBD2 (5 bases). CDR1 MNHEY and CDR2 SVGEGT come from the germline V gene. The CDR3 has 16 residues. V was trimmed by 7 bases and J by 2 bases, leaving 19 bases between them. The CDR3 DNA is TGTGCCAGCAACGATCCCCGGGGAGCGGCCACAGATACGCAGTATTTT. It translates to CASNDPRGAATDTQYF.

There are a few counts of this clonotype. The chain joins TRBV18 to TRBJ2-5; 7 nucleotides match TRBD1. Germline V CDR1 and CDR2: KGHSH, LQKENI. V was pared by 3 bases and J by 8 bases, with 9 bases of the junction left unmatched. The CDR3 is 14 amino acids. The CDR3 reads CASSPLKRQGTQYF. CDR3 nucleotides: TGTGCCAGCTCACCCCTTAAACGACAGGGAACCCAGTACTTC.

This clonotype was detected a few times. The chain carries TRBV28 and TRBJ1-1, with D unclear. With 8 bases removed from V and 0 bases from J, the gap between germline ends came to 10 bases. Germline V gene lookup returns CDR1 MDHEN and CDR2 SYDVKM. This CDR3 is 13 amino acids long. The CDR3 bases are TGTGCCAGCCACGGTAGACTGAACACTGAAGCTTTCTTT. Translated, it gives CASHGRLNTEAFF.

J is TRBJ2-7 and V is TRBV10-2; 11 bases are a match to TRBD2. The junction had 5 bases not matched to a gene; V was cut back by 3 bases and J by 4 bases. Looked up from germline, CDR1 is WSHSY and CDR2 is SAAADI. This CDR3 contains 15 residues. CDR3 region: CASSEILAGGYEQYF. CDR3 DNA: TGCGCCAGCAGTGAAATCCTAGCGGGGGGTTACGAGCAGTACTTC.

This clonotype was observed many times. This chain links TRBV12-3 or TRBV12-4 with TRBJ2-4, with TRBD1 identical over 9 bases. The CDR3 is made up of 15 amino acids. With V trimmed by 6 bases and J by 7 bases, 10 bases remained unmatched. For the CDR3, the DNA is TGTGCCAGCAGCCCAGGGGACAGGGATAGGAACATTCAGTACTTC. It is translated as CASSPGDRDRNIQYF.

This clonotype has a count of ten or more. The J gene is TRBJ2-7, the V gene TRBV29-1; D uncertain. CDR3 length: 12 amino acids. The V gene lost 4 bases and the J gene lost 3 bases, with 10 bases spanning the gap. From germline, CDR1 is SQVTM and CDR2 ANQGSEA. The CDR3 protein is CSVVGDLYEQYF. The CDR3 DNA is TGCAGCGTTGTTGGAGATCTCTACGAGCAGTACTTC.

There are many counts of this clonotype. The chain carries TRBV6-1 and TRBJ1-5, with no clear D. From germline, CDR1 is MNHNS and CDR2 SASEGT. V was shortened by 7 bases and J by 6 bases, with 7 bases between the two germline ends. This CDR3 spans 11 amino acids. The CDR3 DNA sequence: TGTGCCAGCAATGTTGGTCAGCCCCAGCATTTT. This translates into CASNVGQPQHF.

This sequence joins TRBV6-5 and TRBJ2-5; 8 nucleotides align to TRBD2. This CDR3 comprises 15 residues. The V segment lost 2 bases and the J segment 2 bases; nucleotides outside the gene matches: 4. Germline CDR1 MNHEY, CDR2 SVGAGI. DNA for the CDR3: TGTGCCAGCAGTTACAGGACGGGGGGGCAAGAGACCCAGTACTTC. The encoded protein is CASSYRTGGQETQYF.

This chain uses TRBV30 with TRBJ2-2; D unclear. The CDR3 is 11 residues long. In germline, CDR1 is GTSNPN, CDR2 SVGIG (reference sequence). The V and J ends lost 4 bases and 5 bases respectively, with 5 bases between them. CDR3 bases: TGTGCCTGGACGGGTACCGGGGAGCTGTTTTTT. Translation gives CAWTGTGELFF.

V usage is TRBV2 and J usage is TRBJ2-7, with D possibly matching TRBD2 (6 bases). The V gene's germline CDR1 is SNHLY and CDR2 FYNNEI. The CDR3 is 14 amino acids. V lost 6 bases and J 4 bases, leaving 16 bases between the germline ends. CDR3 DNA: TGTGCCAGCAGGACGACTAGTTTTCGGTACGAGCAGTACTTC. This gives the protein CASRTTSFRYEQYF.

This clonotype was recorded a few times. A much larger clonotype is one base distant, so this may be a read error. The genes are TRBV20-1 and TRBJ2-5, with TRBD2 as a possible D gene (6 bases). The CDR3 loop spans 13 amino acids. V dropped 0 bases and J dropped 2 bases, with 7 bases sitting between them. CDR1 is DFQATT and CDR2 is SNEGSKA in the germline V gene (reference sequence). CDR3 coding DNA: TGCAGTGCTAGAGACCTAGCGCAAGAGACCCAGTACTTC. This translates into CSARDLAQETQYF.

This clonotype was seen a few times. V is TRBV20-1 and J is TRBJ1-2, with no clear D. With 3 bases removed from V and 0 bases from J, the gap between germline ends came to 8 bases. This CDR3 comprises 13 residues. From germline, CDR1 is DFQATT and CDR2 SNEGSKA (reference sequence). DNA of the CDR3: TGCAGTGCTAGCCCGGCAGCTAACTATGGCTACACCTTC. Residues: CSASPAANYGYTF.

This clonotype was counted at least ten times. V is TRBV20-1 and J is TRBJ2-1; D may be TRBD1 (5 bases). CDR3 length equals 14 residues. V shed 0 bases and J shed 10 bases, with 16 bases lying between them. Germline V gene data show CDR1 as DFQATT and CDR2 as SNEGSKA (reference sequence). CDR3 nucleotide sequence: TGCAGTGCTAGAGATAGGGGTTCCTTCAGAGAGCAGTTCTTC. Translated, it gives CSARDRGSFREQFF.

The chain recombines TRBV29-1 with TRBJ2-7; TRBD1 matches 7 bases. The junction had 16 bases not matched to a gene; V was cut back by 7 bases and J by 1 base. CDR3 length equals 16 residues. CDR1 SQVTM and CDR2 ANQGSEA come from the germline V gene. CDR3 nucleotide sequence: TGCAGCGCATACTTTTTCGTAGGACAGGTTTCCTACGAGCAGTACTTC. Translated: CSAYFFVGQVSYEQYF.

This clonotype has at least ten counts. The chain employs TRBV4-2 and TRBJ2-1; 8 bases are shared with TRBD2. This CDR3 spans 16 amino acids. Germline-derived CDR1 and CDR2 are LGHNA and YNFKEQ. V was pared by 1 base and J by 6 bases, with 8 bases of the junction left unmatched. The CDR3 region has the DNA TGTGCCAGCAGCCAAGCGAAGCGGCTAGCGGGCAATGAGCAGTTCTTC. Translating it yields CASSQAKRLAGNEQFF.